One and the same sample provided the 23 T cell receptor beta chains below, sequenced in a study of tumor-infiltrating lymphocytes in primary liver carcinoma. A primer matching the constant region was used to make TCR beta cDNA from around 460 ng of total RNA. Libraries of TCR beta came from three nested multiplex PCR rounds with slightly modified ARM-PCR. For 10 cycles apiece, the opening two PCR rounds ran with TRBV1-TRBV30 forward primers and a C-beta reverse primer. Using its own MiXCR run on the multiplex PCR reads, TCRdb lists one record per CDR3 protein. The sample records about 310,000 distinct CDR3 sequences, around three fifths being singletons. Germline DNA was also extracted, and blood RNA derived from unsorted whole blood. The specimen sequenced was peripheral blood. The receptors derive from a woman aged 30 to 39 with primary liver carcinoma and hepatitis B virus infection.

A remark on this clonotype: This may come from a read error, since a much larger clone is one base off. The J gene is TRBJ1-2, the V gene TRBV6-5; unclear D gene. There are 16 residues in the CDR3. Trimming took 2 bases from V and 6 from J, leaving 19 bases between them. The germline CDR1 and CDR2 sequences are MNHEY and SVGAGI. In DNA form, the CDR3 reads TGTGCCAGCAGTTACGCCGCCAGGACCCACTTGAATGGCTACACCTTC. Translating gives CASSYAARTHLNGYTF.

The chain employs TRBV19 and TRBJ1-5; 9 bases line up with TRBD1. This CDR3 is 16 amino acids long. Germline V gives CDR1 LNHDA, CDR2 SQIVND (reference sequence). The ends lost 5 bases at V and 4 bases at J; junction bases unmatched: 9. Here the CDR3 reads CASSATGGRGNQPQHF. The CDR3 DNA reads TGTGCCAGTAGTGCCACAGGGGGCCGCGGTAATCAGCCCCAGCATTTT.

The chain uses TRBV24-1 and TRBJ2-1, with unresolved D. The V end was cut by 8 bases, the J end by 4 bases, with 14 bases between. This CDR3 has 14 residues. The germline CDR1 and CDR2 sequences are KGHDR and SFDVKD. The CDR3 protein is CATKAEVGYNEQFF. Here the CDR3 DNA reads TGTGCCACCAAGGCTGAGGTGGGGTACAATGAGCAGTTCTTC.

The table lists this clonotype with many counts. This chain joins TRBV10-3 and TRBJ2-5; either TRBD1 or TRBD2 may fit D (5 bases each). The CDR3 consists of 15 residues. The germline gives CDR1 ENHRY, CDR2 SYGVKD. V was trimmed by 7 bases and J by 2 bases, leaving 17 bases between them. This chain's CDR3 is CAIKSGTAEQETQYF. The CDR3, as DNA: TGTGCCATCAAGTCCGGGACGGCGGAGCAAGAGACCCAGTACTTC.

As regards this clonotype: A much larger clone differs from this one at a single base, so this may be a read error. This chain uses TRBV4-3 with TRBJ2-7; possibly TRBD2 for D (5 bases). This CDR3 spans 13 amino acids. CDR1 LGHNA and CDR2 YSLEER come from the germline V gene. The CDR3, as DNA: TGCGTCAGCAGCCAAGGACTCCTTCTCGAGCAGTACTTC. Residues: CVSSQGLLLEQYF.

A note on this clonotype: Since a much larger clone is just one base distant, this may be a read error. CDR3 nucleotide sequence: TGTGCCAGCAGCTTGGGGCTCCGCGGAGCGAATTCACCCCTCCGCTTT. Encoded protein: CASSLGLRGANSPLRF. V is TRBV5-6 and J is TRBJ1-6, with D uncertain. Germline V gene sequence: CDR1 SGHDT, CDR2 YYEEEE. This CDR3 contains 16 residues. Filled out from reference TRBV5-6 and TRBJ1-6, the complete variable domain reads DAGVTQSPTHLIKTRGQQVTLRCSPKSGHDTVSWYQQALGQGPQFIFQYYEEEERQRGNFPDRFSGHQFPNYSSELNVNALLLGDSALYLCASSLGLRGANSPLRFGNGTRLTVT.

As for this clonotype: Here the CDR3 omits its conserved ending phenylalanine or tryptophan, so a read error is the likely source. The gene calls are TRBV29-1 and TRBJ2-3; D is unresolved. Germline-derived CDR1 and CDR2 are SQVTM and ANQGSEA. The CDR3 is 11 residues long. The V end was cut by 8 bases, the J end by 2 bases, with 8 bases between. Here the CDR3 reads CSHRDTDTQYL. The CDR3 nucleotides are TGCAGCCATAGAGACACAGATACGCAGTATTTA.

As concerns this clonotype: Being one base from a much bigger clone, this may be a read error. The chain links TRBV10-3 to TRBJ2-5; D not certain. This CDR3 has 13 residues. Germline CDR1 ENHRY, CDR2 SYGVKD. The CDR3 spells CVTTRLLQETQYF. The DNA for the CDR3 is TGTGTCACCACCCGACTCCTCCAAGAGACCCAGTACTTC.

This clonotype was seen once. A much larger clone differs from this one at a single base, so this may be a read error. This sequence joins TRBV10-2 and TRBJ2-5; D is perhaps TRBD1 (5 bases). Germline V gene sequence: CDR1 WSHSY, CDR2 SAAADI. The CDR3 is made up of 13 amino acids. V gave up 7 bases and J gave up 5 bases, with 14 bases separating them. The CDR3 DNA follows: TGCGCCAGCAATTTCACAGGCACCGAGACCCAGTACTTC. Protein product: CASNFTGTETQYF.

Comment on this clonotype: It may be a read error: a sequence one base away is much more abundant. The chain couples TRBV10-2 to TRBJ2-2, with 10 bases matching TRBD1. The CDR3 contains 17 residues. Germline values: CDR1 WSHSY, CDR2 SAAADI. The CDR3 nucleotides read TGCACCAGCAGTGACTACGGGGGGACAGGGGCTCTCGGGGAGCTGTTTTTT. It specifies CTSSDYGGTGALGELFF.

The rearrangement joins TRBV4-2 to TRBJ1-6; a possible D gene is TRBD1 (5 bases). This CDR3 is 17 amino acids long. Trimming removed 0 bases at V and 0 bases at J, with 9 bases between. Germline V gene data show CDR1 as LGHNA and CDR2 as YNFKEQ. CDR3 nucleotides: TGTGCCAGCAGCCAAGACAGGGTTGACTCCTATAATTCACCCCTCCACTTT. Translation: CASSQDRVDSYNSPLHF.

On this clonotype: At one end, the junction sequence differs from germline, possibly due to a read error. The rearrangement uses TRBV6-1 and TRBJ1-5; 10 nucleotides match TRBD1. This CDR3 has 15 residues. Germline V gives CDR1 MNHNS, CDR2 SASEGT. CDR3 sequence reads: CASSQRQGANRPQHF. CDR3 coding DNA: TGTGCCAGCAGTCAACGACAGGGGGCAAATCGGCCCCAGCATTTT.

With regard to this clonotype: The CDR3 carries no conserved terminal phenylalanine or tryptophan, so it likely arises from a read error. This sequence joins TRBV25-1 and TRBJ2-1, with a possible D match to TRBD2 (5 bases). This CDR3 contains 12 residues. Trimming cost V 7 bases and J 6 bases, with 10 bases left between them. Germline V gives CDR1 MGHDK, CDR2 SYGVNS. CDR3 amino acids: CASTGKLNEQFL. Here the CDR3 DNA reads TGTGCCAGCACCGGGAAACTCAATGAGCAGTTCCTC.

This rearrangement joins TRBV11-2 to TRBJ2-1; D gene unclear. The CDR3 is made up of 15 amino acids. V lost 1 base, J lost 9 bases, and 16 bases lay in between. CDR1 is SGHAT, CDR2 FQNNGV, per germline. The DNA of the CDR3 is TGTGCCAGCAGCTTAGTATCCGGGCCCGGCATTGAGCAGTTCTTC. Protein product: CASSLVSGPGIEQFF. The full variable domain, its missing parts supplied by reference TRBV11-2 and TRBJ2-1, is EAGVAQSPRYKIIEKRQSVAFWCNPISGHATLYWYQQILGQGPKLLIQFQNNGVVDDSQLPKDRFSAERLKGVDSTLKIQPAKLEDSAVYLCASSLVSGPGIEQFFGPGTRLTVL.

Note on this clonotype: A read error may account for a junction end that differs from germline. The chain joins TRBV11-2 to TRBJ1-1; D uncertain. Germline loops: CDR1 SGHAT, CDR2 FQNNGV. The CDR3 length is 13 residues. The CDR3 region is CTSSLDPNSEAFF. The CDR3 DNA is TGTACCAGCAGCTTAGATCCTAACTCTGAAGCTTTCTTT.

V gene TRBV6-1 combines with J gene TRBJ2-7; D unresolved. Trimming pared 7 bases from V and 3 bases from J, leaving 19 bases between. The germline gives CDR1 MNHNS, CDR2 SASEGT. The CDR3 runs 15 residues. CDR3 sequence reads: CASTLRSCGLYEQYF. The CDR3 region has the DNA TGTGCCAGCACGCTGAGGTCTTGCGGCCTCTACGAGCAGTACTTC.

V gene TRBV12-3 or TRBV12-4 combines with J gene TRBJ2-1, with 15 bases identical to TRBD2. This CDR3 has 19 amino acids. V gave up 2 bases and J gave up 2 bases; unmatched junction bases: 7. CDR3 residues: CASSLLRTSGREAYNEQFF. CDR3 in DNA: TGTGCCAGCAGTTTACTCCGGACTAGCGGGAGGGAAGCCTACAATGAGCAGTTCTTC.

This clonotype has more than one count but fewer than ten. This chain joins TRBV4-1 and TRBJ2-3; D not certain. Germline V lookup: CDR1 MGHRA, CDR2 YSYEKL. The CDR3 sequence is 14 residues long. V lost 1 base to trimming and J lost 4 bases, with 9 bases between them. CDR3 nucleotide sequence: TGCGCCAGCAGCCAAGGCTTTACCGCAGATACGCAGTATTTT. This translates into CASSQGFTADTQYF.

The chain employs TRBV12-3 or TRBV12-4 and TRBJ2-1, with 15 bases matching TRBD2. The ends lost 4 bases at V and 7 bases at J; junction bases unmatched: 5. There are 16 residues in the CDR3. The CDR3 reads CASSSWTSGRVNEQFF. For the CDR3, the DNA is TGTGCCAGCAGTTCCTGGACTAGCGGGAGGGTAAATGAGCAGTTCTTC.

This clonotype has a handful of counts. The gene calls are TRBV5-4 and TRBJ2-5; 8 nucleotides align to TRBD2. The length of the CDR3 is 15 residues. Germline V gives CDR1 SGHNT, CDR2 YYREEE (reference sequence). The V gene end was trimmed by 0 bases and the J gene end by 4 bases; junction bases not matched to a gene: 5. For the CDR3, the DNA is TGTGCCAGCAGCTTGGGGGTAGCGGGAACAGAGACCCAGTACTTC. Translation: CASSLGVAGTETQYF.

With regard to this clonotype: The junction does not match germline at one end; this may be a read error. This sequence joins TRBV7-9 and TRBJ1-1; 8 nucleotides align to TRBD1. The germline V gene encodes CDR1 SEHNR and CDR2 FQNEAQ (reference sequence). CDR3 size: 13 residues. The CDR3 here is CASSNRGETEASF. The CDR3 DNA reads TGTGCCAGCAGCAACAGGGGGGAGACTGAAGCTTCCTTT.

In regard to this clonotype: The junction departs from germline at one end; a sequencing error may be responsible. V and J are TRBV4-3 and TRBJ1-2, with 7 bases lining up with TRBD1. The CDR3 has 16 residues. CDR1 and CDR2 from the germline V gene are LGHNA and YSLEER. The CDR3 nucleotides are TGCGCCAGCAGCCAAGTACAACAGGGGTATAGGTATGGCTACATCTTC. This codes for CASSQVQQGYRYGYIF.

On this clonotype: At one end the junction does not follow the germline gene, possibly because of a read error. This chain connects TRBV6-1 to TRBJ1-2; TRBD1 aligns across 7 bases. Germline loops: CDR1 MNHNS, CDR2 SASEGT. The CDR3 contains 16 residues. Here the CDR3 reads CASSEHFKGARYDYTF. The CDR3 DNA sequence: TGTGCTAGCAGTGAACATTTTAAGGGGGCTCGCTATGACTACACCTTC.